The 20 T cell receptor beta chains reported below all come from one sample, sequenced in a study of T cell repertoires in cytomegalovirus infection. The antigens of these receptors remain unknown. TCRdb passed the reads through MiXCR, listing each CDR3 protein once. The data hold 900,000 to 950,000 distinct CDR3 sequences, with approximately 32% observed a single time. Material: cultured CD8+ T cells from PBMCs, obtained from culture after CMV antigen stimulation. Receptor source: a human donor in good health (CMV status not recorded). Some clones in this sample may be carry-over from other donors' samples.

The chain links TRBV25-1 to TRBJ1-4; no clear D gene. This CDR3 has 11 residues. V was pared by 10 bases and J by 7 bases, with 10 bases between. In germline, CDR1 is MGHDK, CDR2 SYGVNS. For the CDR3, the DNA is TGTGCCACCTCGATGGGTGAAAAACTGTTTTTT. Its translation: CATSMGEKLFF.

CDR3 DNA sequence: TGTGCCGCGGGGGGAACCGGGGAGCTGTTTTTT. This codes for CAAGGTGELFF. V is TRBV27 and J is TRBJ2-2; 8 bases map to TRBD2. CDR1 and CDR2 (germline): MNHEY, SMNVEV (reference sequence). The CDR3 runs to 11 residues. Trimming cost V 11 bases and J 5 bases; bases outside gene matches: 1.

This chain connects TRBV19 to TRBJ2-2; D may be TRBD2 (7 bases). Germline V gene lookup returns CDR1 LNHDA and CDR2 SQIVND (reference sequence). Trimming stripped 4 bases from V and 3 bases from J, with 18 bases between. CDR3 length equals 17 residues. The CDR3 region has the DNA TGTGCCAGTAGTACCGCGGGGGCCTATAGGGACACCGGGGAGCTGTTTTTT. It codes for CASSTAGAYRDTGELFF.

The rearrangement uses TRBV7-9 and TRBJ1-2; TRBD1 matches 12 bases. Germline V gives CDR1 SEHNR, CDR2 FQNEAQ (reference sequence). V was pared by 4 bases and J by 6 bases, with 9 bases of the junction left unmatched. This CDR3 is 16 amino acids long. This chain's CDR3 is CASSSGTGGALDGYTF. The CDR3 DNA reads TGTGCCAGCAGCTCCGGGACAGGGGGCGCGTTGGATGGCTACACCTTC.

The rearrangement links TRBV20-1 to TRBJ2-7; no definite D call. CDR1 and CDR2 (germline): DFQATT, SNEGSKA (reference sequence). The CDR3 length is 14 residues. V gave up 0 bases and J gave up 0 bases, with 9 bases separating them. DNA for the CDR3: TGCAGTGCTAGAGATGCTGATAGCTCCTACGAGCAGTACGTC. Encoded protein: CSARDADSSYEQYV.

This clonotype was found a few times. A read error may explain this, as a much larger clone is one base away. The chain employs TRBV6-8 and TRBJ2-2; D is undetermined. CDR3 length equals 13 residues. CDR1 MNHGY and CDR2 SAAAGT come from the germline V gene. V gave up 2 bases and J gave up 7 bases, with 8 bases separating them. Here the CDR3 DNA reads TGTGCCAGCAGTTACAGGGCGAGCGGGGAGCTGTTTTTT. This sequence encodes CASSYRASGELFF.

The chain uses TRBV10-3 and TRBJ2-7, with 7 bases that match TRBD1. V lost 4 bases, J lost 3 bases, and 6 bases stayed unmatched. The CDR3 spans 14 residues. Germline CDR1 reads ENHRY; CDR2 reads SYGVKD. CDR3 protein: CAISVDRDSYEQYV. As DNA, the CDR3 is TGTGCCATCAGTGTCGACCGGGACAGCTACGAGCAGTACGTC.

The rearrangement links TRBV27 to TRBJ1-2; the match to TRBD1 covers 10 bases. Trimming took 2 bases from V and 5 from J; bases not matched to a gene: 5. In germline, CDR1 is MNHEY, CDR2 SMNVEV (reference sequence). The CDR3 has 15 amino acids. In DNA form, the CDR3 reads TGTGCCAGCAGTTTAGGGACAGGGGTCACGTATGGCTACACCTTC. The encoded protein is CASSLGTGVTYGYTF.

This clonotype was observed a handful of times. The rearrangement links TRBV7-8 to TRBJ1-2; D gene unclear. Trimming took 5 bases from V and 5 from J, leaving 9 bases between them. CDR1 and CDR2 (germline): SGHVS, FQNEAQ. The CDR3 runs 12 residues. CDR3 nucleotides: TGTGCCAGCAGCCCATCCTCTTATGGCTACACCTTC. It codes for CASSPSSYGYTF.

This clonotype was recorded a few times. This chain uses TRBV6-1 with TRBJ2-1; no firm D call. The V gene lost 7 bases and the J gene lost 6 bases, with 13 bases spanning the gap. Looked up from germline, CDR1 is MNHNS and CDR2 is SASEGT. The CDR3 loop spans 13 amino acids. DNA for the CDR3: TGTGCCAGCAAGGACCCTTTGGGCAATGAGCAGTTCTTC. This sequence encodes CASKDPLGNEQFF.

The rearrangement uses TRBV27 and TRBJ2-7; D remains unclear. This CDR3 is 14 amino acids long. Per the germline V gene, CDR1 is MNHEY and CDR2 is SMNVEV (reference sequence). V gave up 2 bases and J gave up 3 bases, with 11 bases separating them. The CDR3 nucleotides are TGTGCCAGCAGTTTAGGGCAGGTGGACTACGAGCAGTACTTC. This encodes CASSLGQVDYEQYF.

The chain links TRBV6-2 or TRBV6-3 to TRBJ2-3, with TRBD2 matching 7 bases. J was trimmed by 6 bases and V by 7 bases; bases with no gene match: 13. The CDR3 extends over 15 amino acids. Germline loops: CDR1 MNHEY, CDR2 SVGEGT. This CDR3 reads CASKGLADPRDTQYF. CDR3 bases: TGTGCCAGCAAGGGGCTAGCGGACCCCCGGGATACGCAGTATTTT.

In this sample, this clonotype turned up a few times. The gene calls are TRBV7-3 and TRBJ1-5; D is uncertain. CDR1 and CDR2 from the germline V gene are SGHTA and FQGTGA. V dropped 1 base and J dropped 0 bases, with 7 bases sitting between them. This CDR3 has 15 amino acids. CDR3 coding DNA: TGTGCCAGCAGCTTAAGGCCGATTAGCAATCAGCCCCAGCATTTT. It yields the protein CASSLRPISNQPQHF.

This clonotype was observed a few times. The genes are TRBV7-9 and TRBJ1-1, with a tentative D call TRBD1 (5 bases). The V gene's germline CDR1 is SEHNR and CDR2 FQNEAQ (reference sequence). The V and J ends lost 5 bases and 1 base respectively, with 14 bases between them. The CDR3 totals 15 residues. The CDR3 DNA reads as TGTGCCAGCAGCACAGGACGTCTCGGGAACACTGAAGCTTTCTTT. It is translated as CASSTGRLGNTEAFF.

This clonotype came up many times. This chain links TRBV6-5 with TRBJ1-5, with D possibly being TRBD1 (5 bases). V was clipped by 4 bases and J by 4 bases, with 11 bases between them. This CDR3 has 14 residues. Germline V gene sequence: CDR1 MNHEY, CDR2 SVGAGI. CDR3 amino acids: CASSLYQGNQPQHF. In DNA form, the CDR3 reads TGTGCCAGCAGTTTATATCAGGGTAATCAGCCCCAGCATTTT.

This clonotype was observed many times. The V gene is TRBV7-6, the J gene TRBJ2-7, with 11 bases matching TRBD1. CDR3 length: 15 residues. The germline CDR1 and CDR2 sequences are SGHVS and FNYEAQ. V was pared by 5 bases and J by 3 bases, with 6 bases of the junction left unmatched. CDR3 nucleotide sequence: TGTGCCAGCAGCCCCCGGGACAGGGGGTTCTACGAGCAGTACTTC. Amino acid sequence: CASSPRDRGFYEQYF. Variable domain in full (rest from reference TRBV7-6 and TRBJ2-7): GAGVSQSPRYKVTKRGQDVALRCDPISGHVSLYWYRQALGQGPEFLTYFNYEAQQDKSGLPNDRFSAERPEGSISTLTIQRTEQRDSAMYRCASSPRDRGFYEQYFGPGTRLTVT.

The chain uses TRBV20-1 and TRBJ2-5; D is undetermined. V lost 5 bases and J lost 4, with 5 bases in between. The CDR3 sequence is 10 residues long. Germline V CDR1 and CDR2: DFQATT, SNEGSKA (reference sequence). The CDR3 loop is CSADLETQYF. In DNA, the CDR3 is TGCAGTGCTGACCTAGAGACCCAGTACTTC.

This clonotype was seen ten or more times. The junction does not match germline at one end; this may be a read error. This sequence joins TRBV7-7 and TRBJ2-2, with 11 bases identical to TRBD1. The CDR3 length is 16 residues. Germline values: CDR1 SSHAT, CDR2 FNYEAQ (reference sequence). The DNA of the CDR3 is TGTGCTAGCAGCGCCGGACAGGGGGCGATCACCGGGGAGCTGTTTTTT. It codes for CASSAGQGAITGELFF.

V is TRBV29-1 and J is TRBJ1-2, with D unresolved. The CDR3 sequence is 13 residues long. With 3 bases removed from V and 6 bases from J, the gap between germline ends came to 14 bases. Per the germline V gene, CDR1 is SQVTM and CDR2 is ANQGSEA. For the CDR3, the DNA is TGCAGCGTTGAGGCCACCGACTATCATGGCTACACCTTC. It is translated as CSVEATDYHGYTF.

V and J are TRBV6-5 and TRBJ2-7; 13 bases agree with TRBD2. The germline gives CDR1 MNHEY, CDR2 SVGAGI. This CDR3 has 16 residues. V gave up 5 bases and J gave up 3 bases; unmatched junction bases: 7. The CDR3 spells CASSRRLAGGFYEQYV. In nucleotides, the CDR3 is TGTGCCAGCAGTCGACGACTAGCGGGGGGTTTCTACGAGCAGTACGTC.